Listed below are T cell receptor beta chains from one sample, sequenced in a study of tumor-infiltrating lymphocytes in primary liver carcinoma. TCRdb reprocessed the multiplex PCR reads via MiXCR and lists one record per CDR3 protein. The profile shows about 210,000 distinct CDR3 sequences, just under 85% of them singletons. Sequences were obtained from tumor tissue from primary liver carcinoma. These receptors all stem from a man between 40 and 49 years old with primary liver carcinoma and hepatitis B virus infection. The CDR3 runs from the conserved cysteine through the conserved F or W. A D gene is named only where the DNA matches it firmly. The size of a clone is reported for some rows only, either as once, few or many, or as a class for expanded clones.

many	TRBV5-1	TRBJ1-4	TRBD1	CASSLAGTGGEKLFF	TGCGCCAGCAGCTTGGCTGGGACAGGGGGAGAAAAACTGTTTTTT
-	TRBV29-1	TRBJ2-1	TRBD2	CGVGLAGGFYNKQFF	TGCGGCGTTGGACTAGCGGGAGGGTTCTACAATAAGCAGTTCTTT
-	TRBV4-2	TRBJ2-2	-	CASNQGGGQNTGELFF	TGTGCCAGCAACCAAGGGGGGGGTCAGAACACCGGGGAGCTGTTTTTT
-	TRBV5-6	TRBJ1-2	-	CASSLDHEAGCTF	TGTGCCAGCAGCTTGGACCACGAGGCTGGCTGTACCTTC
-	TRBV19	TRBJ2-2	TRBD1	CASSSTGTTWELFF	TGTGCCAGTAGTTCGACAGGGACCACCTGGGAGCTGTTTTTT
-	TRBV6-2/TRBV6-3	TRBJ2-7	-	CASSPDHYHNEQYF	TGTGCCAGCAGTCCTGACCACTACCACAATGAGCAGTACTTC
-	TRBV29-1	TRBJ2-3	-	CRVEGEGSSDTQYF	TGCAGAGTTGAGGGAGAGGGGAGTTCAGATACGCAGTATTTT
-	TRBV28	TRBJ2-7	-	CDSSLDKGRFHEQYF	TGTGACAGCAGTTTAGACAAGGGGCGCTTTCACGAGCAGTACTTC
-	TRBV5-6	TRBJ1-5	-	CANSTLGRDDQPQHF	TGTGCCAACAGCACCTTGGGCAGGGACGATCAGCCCCAGCATTTT
-	TRBV11-2	TRBJ2-7	-	CASNLAARGIYEQYF	TGTGCCAGCAACTTAGCGGCCAGGGGGATTTACGAGCAGTACTTC
-	TRBV29-1	TRBJ1-2	-	CSVEPPETYGYTF	TGCAGCGTTGAACCCCCCGAGACCTATGGCTACACCTTT
-	TRBV14	TRBJ2-1	-	CTSSQNLDTSEQLF	TGTACCAGCAGCCAAAATCTCGACACCAGTGAGCAGCTCTTC
-	TRBV11-3	TRBJ2-3	TRBD2	CASSGSAAGGVDTQYF	TGTGCCAGCAGTGGCAGCGCGGCGGGAGGCGTGGATACGCAGTATTTT
-	TRBV6-5	TRBJ2-7	TRBD2	CANTPLLAGGRNKQYF	TGTGCCAACACCCCACTCTTAGCGGGAGGGAGAAACAAGCAGTACTTC
-	TRBV7-3	TRBJ2-5	-	CASSPNWGKETQYF	TGTGCCAGCAGCCCGAACTGGGGAAAGGAGACCCAGTACTTC
few	TRBV28	TRBJ2-5	-	CANTVGGFEETQYF	TGTGCCAACACCGTAGGGGGTTTTGAGGAGACCCAGTACTTC
-	TRBV11-1	TRBJ2-1	-	CASSLGLAISYNEQFF	TGTGCCAGCAGTTTGGGACTGGCCATCTCCTACAATGAGCAGTTCTTC
-	TRBV11-1	TRBJ2-2	TRBD1	CASSSGQTNTGELFF	TGTGCCAGCAGCTCGGGACAGACTAATACCGGTGAGCTGTTTTTT
many	TRBV5-4	TRBJ2-7	TRBD1	CASSLTGTARLGEQYF	TGTGCCAGCAGCCTAACCGGGACAGCTCGTTTAGGGGAGCAGTACTTC
-	TRBV5-1	TRBJ2-3	-	CASIIQEGTGTQYF	TGCGCCAGCATAATTCAGGAGGGCACAGGGACGCAGTATTTT
once	TRBV12-3/TRBV12-4	TRBJ1-1	-	CASSLGLMMTEAFF	TGTGCCAGCAGTTTGGGGCTGATGATGACTGAAGCTTTCTTT
-	TRBV5-1	TRBJ2-2	-	CASSLHHRTNIGELFF	TGTGCCAGCAGCTTACATCACAGGACCAACATCGGGGAGCTGTTTTTT
-	TRBV6-2/TRBV6-3	TRBJ2-7	-	CAISYDSGSYEQYF	TGTGCCATCAGTTACGACTCAGGCTCCTACGAGCAGTATTTC
-	TRBV4-2	TRBJ2-1	TRBD2	CASSQQGLYNKQFF	TGTGCCAGCAGCCAGCAGGGACTATACAATAAGCAGTTCTTC
-	TRBV12-3/TRBV12-4	TRBJ1-2	-	CASSIEGRGYTF	TGTGCTAGCAGTATAGAGGGGCGGGGCTACACCTTC
-	TRBV29-1	TRBJ2-2	TRBD1	CSVEGLDRVSTGELFF	TGCAGCGTTGAAGGGCTGGACAGGGTGAGCACCGGCGAGCTGTTTTTT
-	TRBV29-1	TRBJ2-5	-	CSVSSRGRDTRYF	TGCAGCGTTTCATCCAGGGGGAGGGATACCCGGTACTTC
-	TRBV4-3	TRBJ1-4	-	CASCQDLRGRDEKLFF	TGCGCCAGCTGCCAAGATCTTAGGGGACGAGATGAAAAACTGTTTTTT
many	TRBV5-1	TRBJ1-1	-	CASSLFFRETNTEAFF	TGCGCCAGCAGCTTGTTTTTTCGGGAGACGAACACTGAAGCTTTCTTT
-	TRBV4-1	TRBJ2-2	-	CASRGRGNAGELFF	TGCGCCAGTCGCGGGCGGGGAAATGCCGGGGAGCTGTTTTTT
many	TRBV5-4	TRBJ1-5	-	CASSLVTNDQPQHF	TGTGCCAGCAGCTTGGTGACTAATGATCAGCCCCAGCATTTT
-	TRBV10-3	TRBJ2-1	-	CATQVRGRGEQFF	TGTGCCACCCAGGTCAGGGGGAGGGGTGAGCAGTTCTTC
-	TRBV5-4	TRBJ2-2	-	CASSWPIGSNTGELFF	TGTGCCAGCAGCTGGCCCATTGGTTCGAACACCGGGGAGCTTTTTTTT